A single sample gave rise to the 3 T cell receptor beta chains below, sequenced in a study of blood T cell repertoires in COVID-19. This table comes from immunoSEQ multiplex PCR, and its TCRdb copy is limited to in-frame clones, with some not included. Of roughly 180,000 clones in the sample, under 90% were seen once. The sample was PBMCs or T cells enriched from blood (not recorded which). The receptors were gathered from a man aged 60 to 75 who had recovered from COVID-19.

The V call is TRBV11-2, the J call TRBJ1-2, with 8 bases that match TRBD1. Germline V CDR1 and CDR2: SGHAT, FQNNGV. The CDR3 loop spans 15 amino acids. The V segment lost 2 bases and the J segment 8 bases; nucleotides outside the gene matches: 10. In nucleotides, the CDR3 is TGTGCCAGCAGCTTAAACAGGGGGGGATTTGAGGGCTACACCTTC. It encodes CASSLNRGGFEGYTF. Complete variable domain (other parts from reference TRBV11-2 and TRBJ1-2): EAGVAQSPRYKIIEKRQSVAFWCNPISGHATLYWYQQILGQGPKLLIQFQNNGVVDDSQLPKDRFSAERLKGVDSTLKIQPAKLEDSAVYLCASSLNRGGFEGYTFGSGTRLTVV.

The chain links TRBV9 to TRBJ1-6; D is perhaps TRBD1 (5 bases). CDR1 and CDR2 from the germline V gene are SGDLS and YYNGEE. Trimming removed 2 bases from V and 11 bases from J, with 17 bases in between. The CDR3 length is 15 residues. The CDR3 loop is CASSVTPSGGTPLHF. The CDR3, as DNA: TGTGCCAGCAGCGTCACCCCCTCGGGGGGAACACCCCTCCACTTT.

This clone was seen a single time. The chain couples TRBV28 to TRBJ1-5, with TRBD1 as a possible D gene (5 bases). V gave up 8 bases and J gave up 0 bases, with 11 bases separating them. This CDR3 spans 14 amino acids. CDR1 and CDR2 from the germline V gene are MDHEN and SYDVKM. CDR3 DNA: TGTGCCAGCCTGGACAATTATAGCAATCAGCCCCAGCATTTT. Residues: CASLDNYSNQPQHF. The full variable domain, completed using reference TRBV28 and TRBJ1-5, is DVKVTQSSRYLVKRTGEKVFLECVQDMDHENMFWYRQDPGLGLRLIYFSYDVKMKEKGDIPEGYSVSREKKERFSLILESASTNQTSMYLCASLDNYSNQPQHFGDGTRLSIL.